One sample yielded the 3 T cell receptor beta chains listed below, sequenced in a study of T cells in Graves' hyperthyroidism and ophthalmopathy. RNA transcripts yielded amplified TCR beta CDR3 regions. The TCR CDR3 was amplified in a first-round RT-PCR using the HTBI primer set. From the multiplex PCR reads, TCRdb called clonotypes with MiXCR, one entry per CDR3 protein. The data contain 400,000 or so distinct CDR3 sequences, about 15% of them singletons. The sample taken for sequencing was blood. The receptors were gathered from a woman between 55 and 75 years old with Graves' ophthalmopathy.

This clonotype was detected a few times. This sequence joins TRBV19 and TRBJ1-1; 9 bases are shared with TRBD1. The CDR3 totals 18 residues. Germline lookup yields CDR1 LNHDA and CDR2 SQIVND (reference sequence). The V gene end was trimmed by 2 bases and the J gene end by 3 bases; junction bases not matched to a gene: 13. The CDR3 DNA reads TGTGCCAGTAGTATACGGACAGGGGCAAGGGAAGGGTACACTGAAGCTTTCTTT. Encoded protein: CASSIRTGAREGYTEAFF.

This clonotype was counted many times. The chain joins TRBV24-1 to TRBJ2-2; 9 nucleotides agree with TRBD1. The V and J ends lost 9 bases and 1 base, in that order; junction bases with no gene match: 8. Germline V lookup: CDR1 KGHDR, CDR2 SFDVKD. The CDR3 sequence is 16 residues long. The CDR3, as DNA: TGTGCCACCTCCCCAGGGGGACAGGGGAACACCGGGGAGCTGTTTTTT. This codes for CATSPGGQGNTGELFF.

This clonotype was seen many times. The genes are TRBV7-2 and TRBJ2-5, with 8 bases matching TRBD2. J gave up 5 bases and V 3 bases, and 11 bases lay outside the gene matches. The CDR3 has 16 amino acids. Germline V gene lookup returns CDR1 SGHTA and CDR2 FQGNSA. The CDR3 reads CASSLGGAGGYETQYF. CDR3 coding DNA: TGTGCCAGCAGCTTGGGGGGGGCGGGAGGTTACGAGACCCAGTACTTC.